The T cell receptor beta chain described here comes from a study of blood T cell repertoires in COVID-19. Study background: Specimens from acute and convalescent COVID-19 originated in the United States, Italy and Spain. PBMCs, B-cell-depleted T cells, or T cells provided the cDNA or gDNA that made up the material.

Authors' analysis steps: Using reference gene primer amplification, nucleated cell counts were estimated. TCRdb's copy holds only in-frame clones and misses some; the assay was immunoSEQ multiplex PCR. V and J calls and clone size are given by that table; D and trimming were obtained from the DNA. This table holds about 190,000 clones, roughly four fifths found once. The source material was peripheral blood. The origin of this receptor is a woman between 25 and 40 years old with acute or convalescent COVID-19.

DNA for the CDR3: TGTGCCAGCAGCCCCGTCGTACTAGCGGGAGAGACCCAGTACTTC. Translating it yields CASSPVVLAGETQYF. This chain uses TRBV6-5 with TRBJ2-5, with TRBD2 identical over 9 bases. V dropped 6 bases and J dropped 4; count of bases not matched to a gene: 9. The V gene's germline CDR1 is MNHEY and CDR2 SVGAGI. CDR3 length: 15 residues.